Below are 30 T cell receptor beta chains sequenced from a single sample in a study of cytomegalovirus exposure and HLA in healthy donors. PCR involved 60 Vbeta and 13 Jbeta primers. Only in-frame clones appear in the TCRdb table, and some are missing; sequencing was by immunoSEQ multiplex PCR. The repertoire holds approximately 110,000 clones, with about 80% as singletons. The material sequenced was PBMCs. These TCRs come from a woman aged 45-60 years in good health and CMV-seropositive.

The chain has TRBV5-6 and TRBJ1-2; 7 nucleotides agree with TRBD1. The trim removed 6 bases at V and 8 bases at J, leaving 16 bases unmatched. This CDR3 is 15 amino acids long. Germline V CDR1 and CDR2: SGHDT, YYEEEE. The CDR3 DNA reads TGTGCCAGCACCCAAACAGGGGAGAGCACGGGGGGCTACACCTTC. Its translation is CASTQTGESTGGYTF.

V gene TRBV2 combines with J gene TRBJ1-1, with no clear D. Germline V gene lookup returns CDR1 SNHLY and CDR2 FYNNEI. The CDR3 totals 14 residues. The V end lost 4 bases, the J end lost 3 bases, and 12 bases lay between the germline ends. As DNA, the CDR3 is TGTGCCAGCAGTGTACGACGGGATTACACTGAAGCTTTCTTT. Its protein is CASSVRRDYTEAFF.

This chain connects TRBV15 to TRBJ2-3; D is undetermined. CDR3 length equals 15 residues. CDR1 LNHNV and CDR2 YYDKDF come from the germline V gene (reference sequence). Trimming cost V 3 bases and J 0 bases, with 10 bases left between them. CDR3 sequence: CATSRFLSSTDTQYF. CDR3 coding DNA: TGTGCCACCAGCAGGTTTCTTTCCAGCACAGATACGCAGTATTTT.

V and J are TRBV7-9 and TRBJ2-7; 7 positions match TRBD2. This CDR3 has 13 amino acids. Per the germline V gene, CDR1 is SEHNR and CDR2 is FQNEAQ (reference sequence). J was trimmed by 4 bases and V by 2 bases; bases with no gene match: 2. The CDR3 region has the DNA TGTGCCAGCAGCTTACAGGGAGGGTACGAGCAGTACTTC. It yields the protein CASSLQGGYEQYF.

This rearrangement joins TRBV9 to TRBJ2-5; D remains ambiguous. CDR1 and CDR2 from the germline V gene are SGDLS and YYNGEE. V was pared by 0 bases and J by 3 bases, with 9 bases between. The CDR3 totals 14 residues. CDR3: CASSVESQKETQYF. The DNA for the CDR3 is TGTGCCAGCAGCGTAGAGTCCCAGAAAGAGACCCAGTACTTC.

About this clone: Other nucleotide sequences in the sample specify the same CDR3. The chain is built from TRBV2 and TRBJ1-2; no reliable D call. V lost 0 bases, J lost 8 bases, and 7 bases lay in between. Germline V CDR1 and CDR2: SNHLY, FYNNEI. The CDR3 totals 12 residues. CDR3 in amino acids: CASSEAGRGYTF. In DNA, the CDR3 is TGTGCCAGCAGTGAAGCAGGGAGGGGCTACACCTTC. The variable domain in full, with the rest retrieved from reference TRBV2 and TRBJ1-2, is EPEVTQTPSHQVTQMGQEVILRCVPISNHLYFYWYRQILGQKVEFLVSFYNNEISEKSEIFDDQFSVERPDGSNFTLKIRSTKLEDSAMYFCASSEAGRGYTFGSGTRLTVV.

This chain links TRBV2 with TRBJ2-2, with D tentatively TRBD2 (6 bases). The CDR3 has 15 amino acids. Deletions cut 2 bases from V and 3 bases from J, with 10 bases between. Per the germline V gene, CDR1 is SNHLY and CDR2 is FYNNEI. Here the CDR3 DNA reads TGTGCCAGCAGTGAACAGCGGGTTGACACCGGGGAGCTGTTTTTT. Translating it yields CASSEQRVDTGELFF.

This sequence joins TRBV9 and TRBJ2-5, with TRBD1 identical over 7 bases. Germline V gene lookup returns CDR1 SGDLS and CDR2 YYNGEE. The CDR3 totals 13 residues. Trimming at V came to 4 bases and at J to 2 bases, leaving 2 bases not matched to a gene. As DNA, the CDR3 is TGTGCCAGCAGCTCGGGACAGCAAGAGACCCAGTACTTC. Its protein is CASSSGQQETQYF.

The chain carries TRBV5-1 and TRBJ2-1; 8 bases are shared with TRBD2. With 0 bases clipped from V and 7 bases from J, the junction kept 6 bases outside the gene matches. Germline V gene lookup returns CDR1 SGHRS and CDR2 YFSETQ. The length of the CDR3 is 15 residues. In DNA form, the CDR3 reads TGCGCCAGCAGCTTGGACGGGAGGGATTTGAATGAGCAGTTCTTC. Residues: CASSLDGRDLNEQFF.

The chain couples TRBV6-5 to TRBJ2-7; D is perhaps TRBD2 (6 bases). V lost 5 bases, J lost 0 bases, and 8 bases lay in between. CDR3 length equals 13 residues. Germline V CDR1 and CDR2: MNHEY, SVGAGI. As DNA, the CDR3 is TGTGCCAGCAGTCCGACTAGCTCCTACGAGCAGTACTTC. It codes for CASSPTSSYEQYF.

V gene TRBV19 combines with J gene TRBJ1-2; 10 bases align to TRBD1. Germline trimming cut 11 bases from V and 14 bases from J; bases unmatched to any gene: 20. Germline V gene data show CDR1 as LNHDA and CDR2 as SQIVND (reference sequence). This CDR3 has 14 amino acids. The CDR3, as DNA: TGTGCCTCCCAAGGAAGGACAGGGGGGCCCCCTGGGACCTTC. This codes for CASQGRTGGPPGTF.

This clone was seen just once. The gene calls are TRBV5-1 and TRBJ2-1; TRBD2 matches at 8 bases. This CDR3 comprises 15 residues. The V gene's germline CDR1 is SGHRS and CDR2 YFSETQ. V was clipped by 9 bases and J by 0 bases; unmatched bases: 8. The chain's CDR3 is CATNPGGGSYNEQFF. CDR3 DNA sequence: TGCGCCACCAACCCCGGGGGGGGCTCCTACAATGAGCAGTTCTTC.

CDR3 region: CASSLAPLAGVYEQYF. CDR3 coding DNA: TGCGCCAGCAGCCTCGCCCCCCTAGCGGGAGTCTACGAGCAGTACTTC. The rearrangement links TRBV4-3 to TRBJ2-5; 10 bases are shared with TRBD2. The DNA end lines up better with TRBJ2-7; the J call may be wrong. Germline V lookup: CDR1 LGHNA, CDR2 YSLEER. This CDR3 comprises 16 residues.

To note about this clone: Compared with germline, one end of the junction differs, possibly owing to a read error. This CDR3 reads CSSVRVGNEQFF. DNA for the CDR3: TGTTCCAGTGTCAGGGTTGGCAATGAGCAGTTCTTC. V and J are TRBV7-9 and TRBJ2-1, with D tentatively TRBD1 (5 bases). This CDR3 spans 12 amino acids. Germline V CDR1 and CDR2: SEHNR, FQNEAQ (reference sequence).

The CDR3 nucleotides are TGTGCCAGCAGTGATGAGGGGAGGGTCTCCTACGAGCAGTACTTC. Translated, it gives CASSDEGRVSYEQYF. The chain combines TRBV2 with TRBJ2-5, with 7 bases matching TRBD2. The DNA end favors TRBJ2-7, so the J call may be wrong. The CDR3 runs 15 residues. CDR1 SNHLY and CDR2 FYNNEI come from the germline V gene.

The chain carries TRBV5-6 and TRBJ2-5; unclear D gene. Germline loops: CDR1 SGHDT, CDR2 YYEEEE. This CDR3 spans 14 amino acids. Trimming removed 0 bases from V and 2 bases from J, with 8 bases in between. The CDR3 coding sequence is TGTGCCAGCAGCTTGGGCCTATCGCAAGAGACCCAGTACTTC. Translated, it gives CASSLGLSQETQYF.

The chain recombines TRBV19 with TRBJ1-5; possibly TRBD1 for D (6 bases). The V gene's germline CDR1 is LNHDA and CDR2 SQIVND (reference sequence). This CDR3 comprises 13 residues. V lost 5 bases to trimming and J lost 5 bases, with 10 bases between them. CDR3 sequence: CASSSHRDQPQHF. The CDR3 DNA reads as TGTGCCAGTAGTTCCCACAGGGATCAGCCCCAGCATTTT. Filled out from reference TRBV19 and TRBJ1-5, the complete variable domain reads DGGITQSPKYLFRKEGQNVTLSCEQNLNHDAMYWYRQDPGQGLRLIYYSQIVNDFQKGDIAEGYSVSREKKESFPLTVTSAQKNPTAFYLCASSSHRDQPQHFGDGTRLSIL.

The V gene is TRBV19, the J gene TRBJ2-2, with TRBD1 identical over 7 bases. There are 17 residues in the CDR3. Trimming removed 3 bases from V and 4 bases from J; junction bases left unmatched: 11. Germline-derived CDR1 and CDR2 are LNHDA and SQIVND (reference sequence). CDR3 residues: CASSIVSGTAFTGELFF. Written as DNA, the CDR3 is TGTGCCAGTAGTATCGTTTCGGGGACAGCCTTCACCGGGGAGCTGTTTTTT.

This clone showed up just a few times. This chain links TRBV19 with TRBJ2-7, with TRBD2 matching over 9 bases. CDR3 size: 14 residues. Per germline, CDR1 LNHDA and CDR2 SQIVND (reference sequence). J lost 8 bases, V lost 10 bases, and 15 bases had no gene match. DNA of the CDR3: TGTGCCACGGCCCCGAGGACTAGCGCTCGAAAGCAGTACTTC. Protein: CATAPRTSARKQYF.

The chain is built from TRBV6-5 and TRBJ1-2; D gene ambiguous. The CDR3 has 14 amino acids. The germline V gene encodes CDR1 MNHEY and CDR2 SVGAGI. The V end was cut by 4 bases, the J end by 8 bases, with 17 bases between. CDR3 sequence (DNA): TGTGCCAGCAGTTCCACTTTCCGAGAGGGCGGCTACACCTTC. It is translated as CASSSTFREGGYTF.

This clone was detected only a few times. The rearrangement links TRBV10-3 to TRBJ2-7; the match to TRBD1 covers 9 bases. J was trimmed by 2 bases and V by 6 bases; bases with no gene match: 5. CDR1 and CDR2 from the germline V gene are ENHRY and SYGVKD. The CDR3 extends over 14 amino acids. The CDR3 loop reads CAISAGTGTYEQYF. In nucleotides, the CDR3 is TGTGCCATCAGCGCCGGGACAGGGACCTACGAGCAGTACTTC.

The rearrangement uses TRBV7-8 and TRBJ2-5; the match to TRBD1 covers 10 bases. The CDR3 is made up of 15 amino acids. Trimming removed 3 bases from V and 9 bases from J; junction bases left unmatched: 10. Per germline, CDR1 SGHVS and CDR2 FQNEAQ. CDR3 nucleotides: TGTGCCAGCAGCTTTGACAGGGGGCCCCTTGCGCCCCAGTACTTC. Protein: CASSFDRGPLAPQYF.

The chain carries TRBV2 and TRBJ1-2, with 10 positions matching TRBD1. Trimming cost V 6 bases and J 7 bases; bases outside gene matches: 8. In germline, CDR1 is SNHLY, CDR2 FYNNEI. This CDR3 has 14 amino acids. The CDR3 nucleotides read TGTGCCAGCAGGGAGGGACAGGGGATCGCTGGCTACACCTTC. It is translated as CASREGQGIAGYTF.

Worth noting for this clone: The junction departs from the called germline gene at one end, perhaps through a read error. The chain employs TRBV27 and TRBJ2-6, with D perhaps matching TRBD1 (5 bases). Per germline, CDR1 MNHEY and CDR2 SMNVEV (reference sequence). The CDR3 has 13 amino acids. CDR3 sequence (DNA): TGTGCCAGCGGGGTGATTGGGGCCAACGGCCTGACTTTC. Its protein is CASGVIGANGLTF.

The chain recombines TRBV7-9 with TRBJ2-7; D not certain. Between the trimmed V and J ends, which lost 1 base and 7 bases, there was a span of 8 bases. CDR3 length equals 12 residues. CDR1 is SEHNR, CDR2 FQNEAQ, per germline (reference sequence). The CDR3 sequence is CASSLGIEEQYF. As DNA, the CDR3 is TGTGCCAGCAGCTTAGGAATCGAGGAGCAGTACTTC.

The rearrangement joins TRBV5-4 to TRBJ1-1; TRBD1 matches 10 bases. CDR3 length: 14 amino acids. Losses at the gene ends were 4 bases for V and 4 bases for J; bases not matched to a gene: 4. Germline V gives CDR1 SGHNT, CDR2 YYREEE (reference sequence). CDR3 protein: CASSPGQGSTEAFF. The CDR3 DNA is TGTGCCAGCAGCCCGGGACAGGGGAGCACTGAAGCTTTCTTT. Supplemented by reference TRBV5-4 and TRBJ1-1, the full variable domain reads ETGVTQSPTHLIKTRGQQVTLRCSSQSGHNTVSWYQQALGQGPQFIFQYYREEENGRGNFPPRFSGLQFPNYSSELNVNALELDDSALYLCASSPGQGSTEAFFGQGTRLTVV.

This rearrangement joins TRBV5-1 to TRBJ1-4, with D perhaps TRBD1 (5 bases). The CDR3 extends over 15 amino acids. Germline V gives CDR1 SGHRS, CDR2 YFSETQ. V dropped 4 bases and J dropped 6 bases, with 16 bases sitting between them. In DNA form, the CDR3 reads TGCGCCAGCAGCCCCGAGGGAGGGGTTTATGAAAAACTGTTTTTT. Its protein product is CASSPEGGVYEKLFF.

This clone was seen a single time. The genes are TRBV7-2 and TRBJ2-3; TRBD1 might be the D (6 bases). Trimming took off 1 base at V and 4 bases at J, with 9 bases between the two ends. Germline V CDR1 and CDR2: SGHTA, FQGNSA. The CDR3 runs 14 residues. CDR3 sequence: CASSLVGAADTQYF. CDR3 in DNA: TGTGCCAGCAGCTTAGTGGGGGCGGCAGATACGCAGTATTTT.

This clone appeared a few times. This chain connects TRBV5-1 to TRBJ2-1, with D uncertain. Trimming left V 2 bases short and J 5 bases short, with 2 bases between. The germline CDR1 and CDR2 sequences are SGHRS and YFSETQ. This CDR3 comprises 11 residues. This chain's CDR3 is CASSFNNEQFF. The CDR3 coding sequence is TGCGCCAGCAGCTTTAACAATGAGCAGTTCTTC. Using reference TRBV5-1 and TRBJ2-1 for the parts outside the CDR3, the full variable domain is KAGVTQTPRYLIKTRGQQVTLSCSPISGHRSVSWYQQTPGQGLQFLFEYFSETQRNKGNFPGRFSGRQFSNSRSEMNVSTLELGDSALYLCASSFNNEQFFGPGTRLTVL.

The chain carries TRBV19 and TRBJ1-5; 8 nucleotides match TRBD1. This CDR3 region has 17 residues. V lost 5 bases to trimming and J lost 6 bases; unmatched junction nucleotides: 15. The germline CDR1 and CDR2 sequences are LNHDA and SQIVND (reference sequence). CDR3 amino acids: CASSLGQGAFLSQPQHF. Written as DNA, the CDR3 is TGTGCCAGTAGTCTCGGACAGGGAGCTTTCCTTAGTCAGCCCCAGCATTTT.